Below, one T cell receptor (beta chain) is given with its context. Antigen specificity is unknown. Library construction for TCR beta used iRepertoire HTBI primers and Arm-PCR of CDR3 regions. TCRdb re-derived calls from the multiplex PCR reads in MiXCR, one entry per CDR3 protein. The table lists 400,000 to 600,000 distinct CDR3 sequences, roughly 21% of them singletons. Per germline, CDR1 SGHTA and CDR2 FQGTGA. The CDR3 is 14 amino acids. The ends lost 5 bases at V and 5 bases at J; junction bases unmatched: 6. The sample belongs to a study of regulatory T cells in long-lasting Graves disease. The wider study: Over-5-year antithyroid drug use with positive TSH receptor antibodies defined persistent Graves' disease in the study.

Time point in this sample: persistent/refractory GD, antithyroid drugs over 5 years with positive TRAb. The TCR library was prepared using RNA isolated from PBMCs. EDTA tubes received nine milliliters of drawn peripheral blood. Points from the study as a whole: Graves' patients with persistent disease showed TCR diversity lower than patients newly diagnosed. TRBV28, TRBJ1-2 and TRBJ2-5 were segments that persistent disease favored.

The chain recombines TRBV7-3 with TRBJ2-5, with 9 positions matching TRBD1. The TCR sequence derives from a female donor with Graves disease. This sample comprised peripheral blood mononuclear cells (PBMCs), obtained when the disease was refractory, from a patient treated with antithyroid drugs. The CDR3 loop is CASSKGQGRETQYF. In nucleotides, the CDR3 is TGTGCCAGCAGCAAAGGACAGGGGAGGGAGACCCAGTACTTC.